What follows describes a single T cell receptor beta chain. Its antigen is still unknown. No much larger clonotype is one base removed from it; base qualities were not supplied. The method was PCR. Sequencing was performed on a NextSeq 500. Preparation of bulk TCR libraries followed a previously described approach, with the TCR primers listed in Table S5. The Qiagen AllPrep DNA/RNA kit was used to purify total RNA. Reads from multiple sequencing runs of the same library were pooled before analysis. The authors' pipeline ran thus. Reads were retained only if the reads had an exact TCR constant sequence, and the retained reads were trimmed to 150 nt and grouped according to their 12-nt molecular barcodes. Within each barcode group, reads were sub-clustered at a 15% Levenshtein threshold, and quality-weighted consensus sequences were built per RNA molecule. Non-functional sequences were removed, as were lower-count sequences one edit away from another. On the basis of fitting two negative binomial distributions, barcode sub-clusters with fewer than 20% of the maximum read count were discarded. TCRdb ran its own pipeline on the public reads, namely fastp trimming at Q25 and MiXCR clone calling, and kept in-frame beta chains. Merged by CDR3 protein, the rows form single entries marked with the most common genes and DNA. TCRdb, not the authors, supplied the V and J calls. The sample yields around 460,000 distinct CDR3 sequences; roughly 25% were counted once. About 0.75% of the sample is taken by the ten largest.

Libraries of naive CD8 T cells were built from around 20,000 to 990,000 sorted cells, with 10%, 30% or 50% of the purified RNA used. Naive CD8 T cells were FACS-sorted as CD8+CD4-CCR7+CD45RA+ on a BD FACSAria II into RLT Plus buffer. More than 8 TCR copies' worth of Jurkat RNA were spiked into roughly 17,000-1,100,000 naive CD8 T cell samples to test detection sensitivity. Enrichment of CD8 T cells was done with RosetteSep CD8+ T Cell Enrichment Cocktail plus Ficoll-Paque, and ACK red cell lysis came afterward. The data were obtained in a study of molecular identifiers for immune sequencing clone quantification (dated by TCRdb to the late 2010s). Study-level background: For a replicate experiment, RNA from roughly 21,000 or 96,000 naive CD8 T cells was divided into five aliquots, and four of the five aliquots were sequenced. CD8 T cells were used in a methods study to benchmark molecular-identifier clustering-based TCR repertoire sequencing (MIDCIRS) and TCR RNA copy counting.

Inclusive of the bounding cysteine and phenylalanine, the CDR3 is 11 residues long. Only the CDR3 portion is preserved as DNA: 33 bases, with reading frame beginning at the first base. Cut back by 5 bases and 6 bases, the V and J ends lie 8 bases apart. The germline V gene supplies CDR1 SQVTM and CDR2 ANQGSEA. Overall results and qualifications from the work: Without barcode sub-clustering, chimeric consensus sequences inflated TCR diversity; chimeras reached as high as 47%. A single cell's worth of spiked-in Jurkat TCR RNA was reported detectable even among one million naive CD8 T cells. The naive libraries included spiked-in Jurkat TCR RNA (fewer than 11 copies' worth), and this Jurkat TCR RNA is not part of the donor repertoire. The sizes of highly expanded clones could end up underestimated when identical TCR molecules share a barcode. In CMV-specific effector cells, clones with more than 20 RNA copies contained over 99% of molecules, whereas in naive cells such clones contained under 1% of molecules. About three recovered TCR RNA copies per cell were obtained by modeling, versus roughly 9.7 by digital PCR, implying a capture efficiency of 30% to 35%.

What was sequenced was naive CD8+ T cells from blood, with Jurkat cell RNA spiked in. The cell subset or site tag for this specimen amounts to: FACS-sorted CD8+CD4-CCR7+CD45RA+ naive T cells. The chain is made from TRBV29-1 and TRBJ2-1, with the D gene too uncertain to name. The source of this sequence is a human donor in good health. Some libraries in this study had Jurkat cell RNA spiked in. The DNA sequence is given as TGCAGCGTTTGGGGTTCCAATGAGCAGTTCTTC. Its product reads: CSVWGSNEQFF.